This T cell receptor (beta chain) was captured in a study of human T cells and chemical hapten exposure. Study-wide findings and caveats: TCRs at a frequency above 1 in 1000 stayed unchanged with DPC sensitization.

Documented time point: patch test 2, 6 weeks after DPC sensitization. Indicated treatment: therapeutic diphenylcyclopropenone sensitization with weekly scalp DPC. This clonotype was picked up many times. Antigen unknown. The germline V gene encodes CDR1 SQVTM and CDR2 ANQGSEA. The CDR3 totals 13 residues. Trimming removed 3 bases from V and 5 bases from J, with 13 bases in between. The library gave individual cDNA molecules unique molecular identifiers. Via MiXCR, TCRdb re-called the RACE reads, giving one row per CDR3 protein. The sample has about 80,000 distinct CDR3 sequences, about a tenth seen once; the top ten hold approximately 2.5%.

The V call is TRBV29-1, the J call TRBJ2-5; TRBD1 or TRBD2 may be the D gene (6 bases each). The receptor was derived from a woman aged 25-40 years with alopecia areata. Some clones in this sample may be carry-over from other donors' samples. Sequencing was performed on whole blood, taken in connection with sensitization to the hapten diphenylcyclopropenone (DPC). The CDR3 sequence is CSVEVGGAETQYF. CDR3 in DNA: TGCAGCGTTGAGGTGGGGGGCGCGGAGACCCAGTACTTC.